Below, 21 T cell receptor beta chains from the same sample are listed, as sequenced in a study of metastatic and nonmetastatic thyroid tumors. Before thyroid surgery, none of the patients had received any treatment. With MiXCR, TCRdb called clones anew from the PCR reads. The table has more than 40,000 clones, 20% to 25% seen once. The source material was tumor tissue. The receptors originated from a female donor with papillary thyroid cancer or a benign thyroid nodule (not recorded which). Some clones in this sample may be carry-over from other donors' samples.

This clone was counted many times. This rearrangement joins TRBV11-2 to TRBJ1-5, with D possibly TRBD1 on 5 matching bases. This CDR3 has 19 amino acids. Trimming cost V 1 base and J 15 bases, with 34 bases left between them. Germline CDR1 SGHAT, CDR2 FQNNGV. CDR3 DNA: TGTGCCAGCAGCTTAGGAGGCGGGGCGCAGACTAGTTCAGGTATGGAGCGGCATTTT. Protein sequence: CASSLGGGAQTSSGMERHF.

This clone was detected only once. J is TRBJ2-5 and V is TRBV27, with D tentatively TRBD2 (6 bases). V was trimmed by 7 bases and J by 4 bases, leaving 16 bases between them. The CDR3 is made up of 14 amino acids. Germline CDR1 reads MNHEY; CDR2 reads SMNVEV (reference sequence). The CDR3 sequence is CASTPGGSPETQYF. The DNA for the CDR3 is TGTGCCAGCACCCCTGGAGGGAGTCCAGAGACCCAGTACTTC.

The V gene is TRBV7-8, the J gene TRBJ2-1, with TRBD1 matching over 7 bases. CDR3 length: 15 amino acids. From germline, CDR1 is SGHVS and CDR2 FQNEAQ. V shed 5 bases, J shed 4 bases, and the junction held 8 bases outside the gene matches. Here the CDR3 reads CASSQEGGLYNEQFF. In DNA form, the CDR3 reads TGTGCCAGCAGCCAAGAAGGGGGCCTGTACAATGAGCAGTTCTTC.

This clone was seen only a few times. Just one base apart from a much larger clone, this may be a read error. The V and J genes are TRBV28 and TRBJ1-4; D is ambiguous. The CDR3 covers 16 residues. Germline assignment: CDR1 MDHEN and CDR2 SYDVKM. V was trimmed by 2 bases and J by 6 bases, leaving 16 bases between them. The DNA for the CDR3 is TGTGCCAGCAGTTTACGGTTCAGGACGACGGATGAAAAACTGTTTTTT. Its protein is CASSLRFRTTDEKLFF.

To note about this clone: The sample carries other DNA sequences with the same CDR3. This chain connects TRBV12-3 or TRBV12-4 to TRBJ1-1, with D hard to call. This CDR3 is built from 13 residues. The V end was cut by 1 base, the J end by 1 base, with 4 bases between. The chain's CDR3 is CASSLGGNTEAFF. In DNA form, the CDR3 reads TGTGCCAGCAGTTTAGGGGGGAACACTGAAGCTTTCTTT.

The CDR3 DNA follows: TGTGCCAGCTCACTCCTTAGCGGGTACGAGCAGTACTTC. This encodes CASSLLSGYEQYF. The genes are TRBV18 and TRBJ2-7, with 7 bases matching TRBD2. The CDR3 has 13 amino acids. From germline, CDR1 is KGHSH and CDR2 LQKENI. The V gene end was trimmed by 4 bases and the J gene end by 4 bases; junction bases not matched to a gene: 4.

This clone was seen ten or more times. CDR3 DNA: TGTGCCAGCAGCTCAACGGGACTAGCGGGAGATGAGCAGTTCTTC. It specifies CASSSTGLAGDEQFF. This chain uses TRBV7-3 with TRBJ2-1; 14 bases map to TRBD2. The CDR3 sequence is 15 residues long. After removal of 4 bases from V and 8 bases from J, the junction contained 4 bases not matched to a gene. Germline values: CDR1 SGHTA, CDR2 FQGTGA.

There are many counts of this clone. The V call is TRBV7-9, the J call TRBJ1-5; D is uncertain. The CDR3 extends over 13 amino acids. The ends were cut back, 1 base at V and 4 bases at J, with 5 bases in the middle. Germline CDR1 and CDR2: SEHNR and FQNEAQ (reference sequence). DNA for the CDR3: TGTGCCAGCAGCTTAGGGGCTAATCAGCCCCAGCATTTT. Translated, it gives CASSLGANQPQHF. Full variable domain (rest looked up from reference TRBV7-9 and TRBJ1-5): DTGVSQNPRHKITKRGQNVTFRCDPISEHNRLYWYRQTLGQGPEFLTYFQNEAQLEKSRLLSDRFSAERPKGSFSTLEIQRTEQGDSAMYLCASSLGANQPQHFGDGTRLSIL.

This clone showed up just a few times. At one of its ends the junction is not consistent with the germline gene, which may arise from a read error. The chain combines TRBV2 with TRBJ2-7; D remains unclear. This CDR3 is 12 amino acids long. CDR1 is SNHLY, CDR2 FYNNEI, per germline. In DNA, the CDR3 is TGTGCCAGCAGTGTCCTCTTGTACGTGCAGTACTTC. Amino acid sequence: CASSVLLYVQYF.

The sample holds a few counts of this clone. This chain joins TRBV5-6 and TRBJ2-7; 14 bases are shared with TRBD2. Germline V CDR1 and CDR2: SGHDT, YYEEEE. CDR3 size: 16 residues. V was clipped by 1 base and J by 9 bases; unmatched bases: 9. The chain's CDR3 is CASSLTPGTSGSRQYF. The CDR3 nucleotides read TGTGCCAGCAGCTTGACCCCCGGGACTAGCGGGAGTAGGCAGTACTTC.

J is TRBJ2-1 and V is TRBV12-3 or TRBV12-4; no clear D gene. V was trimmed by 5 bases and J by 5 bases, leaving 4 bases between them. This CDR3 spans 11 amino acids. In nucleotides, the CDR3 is TGTGCCAGCAGTGGAGACAATGAGCAGTTCTTC. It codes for CASSGDNEQFF.

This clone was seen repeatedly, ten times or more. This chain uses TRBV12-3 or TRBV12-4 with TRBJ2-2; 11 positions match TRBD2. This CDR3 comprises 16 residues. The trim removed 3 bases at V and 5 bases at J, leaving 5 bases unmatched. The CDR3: CASSFRLAGRTGELFF. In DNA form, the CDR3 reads TGTGCCAGCAGTTTTAGACTAGCGGGGCGGACCGGGGAGCTGTTTTTT.

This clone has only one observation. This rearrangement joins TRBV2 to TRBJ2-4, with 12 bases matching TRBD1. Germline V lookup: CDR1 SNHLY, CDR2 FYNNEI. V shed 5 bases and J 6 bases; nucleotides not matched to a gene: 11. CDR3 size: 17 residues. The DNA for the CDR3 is TGTGCCAGCAGTCTTCCGGGACAGGGGGCGCAGGGAAACATTCAGTACTTC. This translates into CASSLPGQGAQGNIQYF.

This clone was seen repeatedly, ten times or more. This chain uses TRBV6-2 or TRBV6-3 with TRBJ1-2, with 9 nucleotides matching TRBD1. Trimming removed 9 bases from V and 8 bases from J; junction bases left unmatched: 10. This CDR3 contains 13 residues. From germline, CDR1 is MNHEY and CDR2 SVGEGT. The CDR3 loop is CASRDREEEGYTF. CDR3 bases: TGTGCCAGTCGGGACAGGGAGGAGGAAGGCTACACCTTC.

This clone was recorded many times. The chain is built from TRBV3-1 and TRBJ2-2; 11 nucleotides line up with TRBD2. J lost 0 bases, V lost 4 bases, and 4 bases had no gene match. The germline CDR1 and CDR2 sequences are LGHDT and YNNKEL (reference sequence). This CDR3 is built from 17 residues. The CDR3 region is CASSRNSGGANTGELFF. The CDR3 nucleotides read TGTGCCAGCAGCCGAAATAGCGGGGGGGCGAACACCGGGGAGCTGTTTTTT.

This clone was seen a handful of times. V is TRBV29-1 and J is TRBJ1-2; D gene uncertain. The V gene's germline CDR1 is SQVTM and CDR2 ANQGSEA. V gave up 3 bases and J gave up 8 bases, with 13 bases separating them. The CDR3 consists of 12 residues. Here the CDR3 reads CSVDPNYRGYTF. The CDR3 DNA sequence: TGCAGCGTTGATCCCAACTATCGAGGCTACACCTTC.

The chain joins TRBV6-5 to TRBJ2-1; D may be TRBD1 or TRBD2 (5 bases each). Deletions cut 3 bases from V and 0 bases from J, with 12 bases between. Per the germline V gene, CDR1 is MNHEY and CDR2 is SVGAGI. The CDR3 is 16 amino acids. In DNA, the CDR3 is TGTGCCAGCAGTTATCAGGGACGCAGCTCCTACAATGAGCAGTTCTTC. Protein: CASSYQGRSSYNEQFF.

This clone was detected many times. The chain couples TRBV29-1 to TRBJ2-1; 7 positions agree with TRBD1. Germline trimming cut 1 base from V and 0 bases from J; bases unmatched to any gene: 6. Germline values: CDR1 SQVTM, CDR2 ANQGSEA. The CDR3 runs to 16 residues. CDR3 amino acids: CSVEGPDRTSYNEQFF. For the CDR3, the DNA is TGCAGCGTTGAAGGCCCGGACAGGACCTCCTACAATGAGCAGTTCTTC.

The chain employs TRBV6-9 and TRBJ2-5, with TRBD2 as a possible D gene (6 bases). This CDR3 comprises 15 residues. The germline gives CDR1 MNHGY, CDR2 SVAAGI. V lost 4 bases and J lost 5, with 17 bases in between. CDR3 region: CASSSGADLKETQYF. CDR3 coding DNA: TGTGCCAGCAGTTCGGGAGCGGACCTTAAGGAGACCCAGTACTTC.

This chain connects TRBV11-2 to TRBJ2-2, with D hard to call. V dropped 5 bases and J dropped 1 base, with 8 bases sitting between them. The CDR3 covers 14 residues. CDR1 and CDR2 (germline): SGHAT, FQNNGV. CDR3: CASSVHLNTGELFF. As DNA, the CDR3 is TGTGCCAGCAGCGTACACCTGAACACCGGGGAGCTGTTTTTT.

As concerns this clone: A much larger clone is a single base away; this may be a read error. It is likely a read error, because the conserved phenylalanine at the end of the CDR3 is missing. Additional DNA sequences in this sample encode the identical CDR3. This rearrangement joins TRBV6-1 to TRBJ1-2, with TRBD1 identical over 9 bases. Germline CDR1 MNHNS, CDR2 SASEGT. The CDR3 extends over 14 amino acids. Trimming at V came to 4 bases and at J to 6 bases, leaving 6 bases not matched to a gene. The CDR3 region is CASSGTGEYDGYTL. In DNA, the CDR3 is TGTGCCAGCAGTGGGACAGGGGAATATGATGGCTACACCCTC.